These 28 T cell receptor beta chains were sequenced from one sample in a study of blood T cell repertoires in COVID-19. Clones were read by immunoSEQ multiplex PCR, and TCRdb kept only the in-frame ones, dropping some. The sample holds 400,000 or so clones, around 87% seen once. Sequencing was done on a sample of PBMCs or T cells enriched from blood (not recorded which). Receptor source: a man between 40 and 49 years old in a cohort exposed to, infected with or recovered from COVID-19 (not recorded which).

The V call is TRBV5-4, the J call TRBJ1-1; perhaps TRBD1 as D (6 bases). CDR1 SGHNT and CDR2 YYREEE come from the germline V gene (reference sequence). V lost 4 bases and J 5 bases, leaving 18 bases between the germline ends. This CDR3 contains 15 residues. The CDR3 DNA is TGTGCCAGCAGCAAGGACAGCCGCCAGGGAACTGAAGCTTTCTTT. Translation: CASSKDSRQGTEAFF.

This rearrangement joins TRBV7-7 to TRBJ2-5, with 14 bases fitting TRBD2. CDR3 length: 15 residues. Trimming cost V 5 bases and J 5 bases; bases outside gene matches: 4. The germline V gene has CDR1 SSHAT and CDR2 FNYEAQ (reference sequence). For the CDR3, the DNA is TGTGCCAGCAGCCAGGGACTAGCGGGAGTCGAGACCCAGTACTTC. This encodes CASSQGLAGVETQYF.

This clone was recorded only once. The V and J genes are TRBV15 and TRBJ1-3; possible D gene TRBD1, 5 bases. The CDR3 totals 18 residues. Germline loops: CDR1 LNHNV, CDR2 YYDKDF (reference sequence). With 4 bases removed from V and 0 bases from J, the gap between germline ends came to 19 bases. As DNA, the CDR3 is TGTGCCACCAGCACCGGACACCTAGGACACTTCTCTGGAAACACCATATATTTT. Translated: CATSTGHLGHFSGNTIYF.

The chain links TRBV6-5 to TRBJ1-2; weak D call: TRBD1 (6 bases). Germline CDR1 MNHEY, CDR2 SVGAGI. Trimming removed 4 bases from V and 2 bases from J, with 17 bases in between. CDR3 length: 16 residues. The CDR3 DNA sequence: TGTGCCAGCAGTTTGTCCCGGGACACGGAAAACTATGGCTACACCTTC. Its protein product is CASSLSRDTENYGYTF.

The chain combines TRBV20-1 with TRBJ2-7, with a weak D call TRBD2 (6 bases). In germline, CDR1 is DFQATT, CDR2 SNEGSKA (reference sequence). V was clipped by 2 bases and J by 6 bases, with 8 bases between them. The CDR3 is 11 residues long. The chain's CDR3 is CSARSSAEQYF. The CDR3 DNA follows: TGCAGTGCTAGATCTAGCGCCGAGCAGTACTTC.

This chain uses TRBV27 with TRBJ2-5; 11 bases line up with TRBD2. Per germline, CDR1 MNHEY and CDR2 SMNVEV (reference sequence). CDR3 length equals 15 residues. Germline trimming cut 5 bases from V and 5 bases from J; bases unmatched to any gene: 7. CDR3 sequence reads: CASSPRLAGLETQYF. CDR3 bases: TGTGCCAGCAGTCCACGACTAGCGGGACTGGAGACCCAGTACTTC.

A single count supports this clone. The rearrangement joins TRBV6-5 to TRBJ1-5; D remains ambiguous. This CDR3 has 14 residues. The germline V and J ends were trimmed by 7 bases and 1 base, with 11 bases remaining between them. Looked up from germline, CDR1 is MNHEY and CDR2 is SVGAGI. CDR3 sequence: CASMPGWSNQPQHF. The CDR3 DNA reads TGTGCCAGCATGCCAGGTTGGAGCAATCAGCCCCAGCATTTT.

This rearrangement joins TRBV19 to TRBJ1-2; D is unresolved. This CDR3 has 15 residues. Per the germline V gene, CDR1 is LNHDA and CDR2 is SQIVND (reference sequence). Deletions cut 6 bases from V and 5 bases from J, with 19 bases between. This CDR3 is CASRSSTGIQYGYTF. The CDR3 coding sequence is TGTGCCAGTAGATCCTCTACGGGGATCCAATATGGCTACACCTTC.

In its sample, this clone was seen a few times. V usage is TRBV15 and J usage is TRBJ1-5, with D unresolved. The CDR3 is 15 amino acids. Trimming pared 0 bases from V and 7 bases from J, leaving 13 bases between. Per the germline V gene, CDR1 is LNHNV and CDR2 is YYDKDF (reference sequence). The DNA for the CDR3 is TGTGCCACCAGCAGAGATTTAGGGTCGGGACAGCCCCAGCATTTT. It translates to CATSRDLGSGQPQHF.

CDR3 DNA sequence: TGTGCCAGCAGCCCCGGCGAACCGGGACACAGACACGAGCAGTACTTC. Amino acids: CASSPGEPGHRHEQYF. V gene TRBV7-9 combines with J gene TRBJ2-7, with D possibly being TRBD1 (6 bases). The V end was cut by 5 bases, the J end by 5 bases, with 22 bases between. CDR3 length: 16 amino acids. Germline CDR1 is SEHNR and CDR2 is FQNEAQ (reference sequence).

The genes are TRBV7-9 and TRBJ2-7; TRBD2 matches at 9 bases. Unmatched junction bases numbered 6, after V lost 4 bases and J lost 2 bases. The CDR3 is 15 amino acids. Germline V gene data show CDR1 as SEHNR and CDR2 as FQNEAQ (reference sequence). The CDR3 nucleotides read TGTGCCAGCAGCTCGGGGACTAGCCCCACCTACGAGCAGTACTTC. Translating it yields CASSSGTSPTYEQYF.

CDR3: CASSQPGQGVGDTQYF. DNA for the CDR3: TGCGCCAGCAGCCAACCGGGACAGGGGGTAGGGGATACGCAGTATTTT. The rearrangement joins TRBV4-1 to TRBJ2-3; 11 bases align to TRBD1. This CDR3 is 16 amino acids long. Germline-derived CDR1 and CDR2 are MGHRA and YSYEKL. The J segment lost 6 bases and the V segment lost 2 bases, leaving 7 bases of the junction unmatched.

The rearrangement uses TRBV30 and TRBJ2-5; 7 positions match TRBD1. V lost 0 bases and J lost 5; bases outside the gene matches: 3. The CDR3 consists of 13 residues. Germline V lookup: CDR1 GTSNPN, CDR2 SVGIG (reference sequence). The CDR3 DNA follows: TGTGCCTGGAGTGTCGGGACAGCCGAGACCCAGTACTTC. It specifies CAWSVGTAETQYF.

This chain uses TRBV7-2 with TRBJ2-1, with 8 nucleotides matching TRBD2. This CDR3 region has 15 residues. Germline lookup yields CDR1 SGHTA and CDR2 FQGNSA. With 6 bases clipped from V and 6 bases from J, the junction kept 10 bases outside the gene matches. DNA of the CDR3: TGTGCCAGCAGTCGTAGCGGGATTCGCGGCAATGAGCAGTTCTTC. Encoded protein: CASSRSGIRGNEQFF.

The rearrangement links TRBV5-5 to TRBJ2-7, with a tentative D call TRBD1 (5 bases). V lost 4 bases to trimming and J lost 2 bases, with 13 bases between them. The CDR3 spans 14 residues. Germline assignment: CDR1 SGHKS and CDR2 YYEKEE (reference sequence). The CDR3 region is CASSDEDRTYEQYF. The CDR3 DNA reads as TGTGCCAGCAGCGACGAAGACAGAACCTACGAGCAGTACTTC.

This chain uses TRBV27 with TRBJ1-6; D might be TRBD1 (6 bases). Germline V CDR1 and CDR2: MNHEY, SMNVEV (reference sequence). The V end was cut by 2 bases, the J end by 8 bases, with 16 bases between. CDR3 length equals 16 residues. The CDR3 sequence is CASSLRAGDGYSPLHF. CDR3 DNA sequence: TGTGCCAGCAGTTTAAGGGCAGGGGATGGGTATTCACCCCTCCACTTT.

The rearrangement links TRBV5-1 to TRBJ1-6; 7 bases fit TRBD1. The CDR3 has 13 residues. Trimming cost V 3 bases and J 14 bases; bases outside gene matches: 8. Per germline, CDR1 SGHRS and CDR2 YFSETQ. The CDR3 DNA reads as TGCGCCAGCAGCTCAACAGGGGATTTCACCCTCCACTTT. Translating it yields CASSSTGDFTLHF.

The V and J genes are TRBV29-1 and TRBJ1-2; 8 bases are a match to TRBD1. CDR1 and CDR2 (germline): SQVTM, ANQGSEA. The J segment lost 1 base and the V segment lost 6 bases, leaving 10 bases of the junction unmatched. The CDR3 is 15 amino acids. CDR3 in amino acids: CSVRGTGDHNYGYTF. Here the CDR3 DNA reads TGCAGCGTGAGGGGGACAGGCGACCATAACTATGGCTACACCTTC. The full variable domain, completed using reference TRBV29-1 and TRBJ1-2, is SAVISQKPSRDICQRGTSLTIQCQVDSQVTMMFWYRQQPGQSLTLIATANQGSEATYESGFVIDKFPISRPNLTFSTLTVSNMSPEDSSIYLCSVRGTGDHNYGYTFGSGTRLTVV.

There are a few counts of this clone. The chain joins TRBV24-1 to TRBJ2-1, with D possibly TRBD2 on 5 matching bases. The CDR3 has 16 amino acids. From germline, CDR1 is KGHDR and CDR2 SFDVKD. V dropped 3 bases and J dropped 0 bases, with 11 bases sitting between them. The DNA for the CDR3 is TGTGCCACCAGTGATAATAGCGCCCACTCCTACAATGAGCAGTTCTTC. This sequence encodes CATSDNSAHSYNEQFF.

The genes are TRBV19 and TRBJ1-1; a possible D gene is TRBD1 (5 bases). Germline-derived CDR1 and CDR2 are LNHDA and SQIVND (reference sequence). This CDR3 region has 15 residues. V was pared by 3 bases and J by 0 bases, with 11 bases between. CDR3 amino acids: CASSISQGMNTEAFF. CDR3 nucleotides: TGTGCCAGTAGTATCAGTCAGGGAATGAACACTGAAGCTTTCTTT.

The rearrangement uses TRBV3-1 (or the pseudogene TRBV3-2) and TRBJ1-4; TRBD1 matches 7 bases. The V gene end was trimmed by 0 bases and the J gene end by 8 bases; junction bases not matched to a gene: 6. Germline CDR1 and CDR2: LGHDT and YNNKEL (reference sequence). The CDR3 is 15 residues long. CDR3 residues: CASSQDGQGDEKLFF. The DNA for the CDR3 is TGTGCCAGCAGCCAAGATGGGCAGGGGGACGAAAAACTGTTTTTT.

The count of this clone is one. V and J are TRBV5-1 and TRBJ2-5; D is unresolved. CDR1 is SGHRS, CDR2 YFSETQ, per germline. The CDR3 has 11 amino acids. V gave up 2 bases and J gave up 5 bases, with 4 bases separating them. Here the CDR3 reads CASSFGETQYF. As DNA, the CDR3 is TGCGCCAGCAGCTTCGGGGAGACCCAGTACTTC.

The table lists this clone with a count of one. The CDR3 DNA sequence: TGTGCCAGCAGCCAAGGGTGGGCAGGGGGCTACGGGTATGGCTACACCTTC. Translated: CASSQGWAGGYGYGYTF. This rearrangement joins TRBV3-1 (or the pseudogene TRBV3-2) to TRBJ1-2; the match to TRBD1 covers 8 bases. The CDR3 contains 17 residues. The V gene end was trimmed by 1 base and the J gene end by 5 bases; junction bases not matched to a gene: 12. CDR1 is LGHDT and CDR2 is YNNKEL in the germline V gene (reference sequence).

This clone appeared a single time. The chain has TRBV27 and TRBJ1-5; TRBD1 aligns across 9 bases. Germline trimming cut 5 bases from V and 2 bases from J; bases unmatched to any gene: 7. Germline assignment: CDR1 MNHEY and CDR2 SMNVEV (reference sequence). There are 16 residues in the CDR3. CDR3 sequence (DNA): TGTGCCAGCAGTCCGGGACAGGGAATACGCAATCAGCCCCAGCATTTT. It yields the protein CASSPGQGIRNQPQHF.

This chain uses TRBV19 with TRBJ2-3, with D perhaps TRBD2 (5 bases). The CDR3 is 14 amino acids. CDR1 is LNHDA, CDR2 SQIVND, per germline (reference sequence). V was shortened by 4 bases and J by 4 bases, with 12 bases between the two germline ends. The CDR3 loop reads CASSSREFPDTQYF. The CDR3 nucleotides read TGTGCCAGTAGTAGTCGGGAATTTCCAGATACGCAGTATTTT.

The chain uses TRBV18 and TRBJ2-3; 15 nucleotides match TRBD2. The junction had 3 bases not matched to a gene; V was cut back by 0 bases and J by 2 bases. CDR3 length: 18 amino acids. Germline V gene sequence: CDR1 KGHSH, CDR2 LQKENI. The CDR3 protein is CASSPPGLAGGNTDTQYF. Here the CDR3 DNA reads TGTGCCAGCTCACCACCGGGACTAGCGGGAGGAAACACAGATACGCAGTATTTT.

The J gene is TRBJ1-1, the V gene TRBV5-1, with TRBD1 as a possible D gene (6 bases). Trimming took 0 bases from V and 2 from J, leaving 23 bases between them. Germline V gene data show CDR1 as SGHRS and CDR2 as YFSETQ. The CDR3 covers 19 residues. CDR3: CASSLARDTYRLFNTEAFF. For the CDR3, the DNA is TGCGCCAGCAGCTTGGCCCGGGACACTTACCGACTCTTTAACACTGAAGCTTTCTTT.

The sample holds one count of this clone. The CDR3 spells CSASWQGLEAFF. The CDR3 nucleotides are TGCAGTGCTAGTTGGCAGGGACTTGAAGCTTTCTTT. This sequence joins TRBV20-1 and TRBJ1-1, with D maybe TRBD1 (5 bases). Trimming pared 3 bases from V and 7 bases from J, leaving 12 bases between. The germline V gene encodes CDR1 DFQATT and CDR2 SNEGSKA (reference sequence). The CDR3 loop spans 12 amino acids.